The clone carrying this T cell receptor (beta chain) has only one observation. Its antigen is not known. The donors were all Caucasian adults (living in Nashville, Tennessee). This record comes from a study of shared clonotypes between healthy human individuals. Study results and limitations: Lower generation probabilities were found for non-shared clonotypes than for those shared by all four donors.

Here immunoSEQ multiplex PCR was the method, and the copy in TCRdb shows in-frame clones only, minus some. The sample yields millions of clones, just over 90% seen once. The CDR3 has 13 residues. CDR1 and CDR2 (germline): SGHRS, YFSETQ. Trimming pared 0 bases from V and 6 bases from J, leaving 10 bases between. The sample consisted of naive CD4+ T cells sorted from blood. Subset reported: CD45RA+ positively selected. The receptor comes from a man aged 18-30 years in good health. The chain is built from TRBV5-1 and TRBJ2-7; D unresolved. This CDR3 is CASSLASPGEQYF. In nucleotides, the CDR3 is TGCGCCAGCAGCTTGGCCAGTCCAGGCGAGCAGTACTTC.